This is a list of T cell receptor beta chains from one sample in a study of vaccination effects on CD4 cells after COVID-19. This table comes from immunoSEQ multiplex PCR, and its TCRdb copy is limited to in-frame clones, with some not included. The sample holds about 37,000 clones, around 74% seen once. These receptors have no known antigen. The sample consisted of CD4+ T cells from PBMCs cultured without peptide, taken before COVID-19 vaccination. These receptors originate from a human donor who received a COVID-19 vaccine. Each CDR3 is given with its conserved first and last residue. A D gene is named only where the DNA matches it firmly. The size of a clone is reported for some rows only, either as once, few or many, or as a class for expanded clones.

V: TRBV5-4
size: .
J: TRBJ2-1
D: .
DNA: TGTGCCAGCAGCCCCGGGACTTCCCCTTCCTACAATGAGCAGTTCTTC
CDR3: CASSPGTSPSYNEQFF

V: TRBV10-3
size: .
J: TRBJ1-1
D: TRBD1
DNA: TGTGCCATCAGTCCTCCCGGGACAGGGAAAGGGGGCACTGAAGCTTTCTTT
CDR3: CAISPPGTGKGGTEAFF

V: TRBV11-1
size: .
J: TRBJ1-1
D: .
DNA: TGTGCCAGCAGCTTTAGGGACGGAACTTTCTTT
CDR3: CASSFRDGTFF

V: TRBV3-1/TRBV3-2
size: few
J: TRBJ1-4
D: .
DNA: TGTGCCAGCAGCTCCCGGGGCTCCCGTAATGAAAAACTGTTTTTT
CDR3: CASSSRGSRNEKLFF

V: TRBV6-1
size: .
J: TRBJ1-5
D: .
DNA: TGTGCCAGCAGTGATTTCCGGTCGTCCCAGCATTTT
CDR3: CASSDFRSSQHF

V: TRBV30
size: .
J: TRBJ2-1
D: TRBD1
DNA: TGTGCCTGGAGGCCCCGTGGGACAGGGGGCGGTGAGCAGTTCTTC
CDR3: CAWRPRGTGGGEQFF

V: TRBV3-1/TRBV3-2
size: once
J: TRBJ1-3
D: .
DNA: TGTGCCAGCAGCCAGGGGCTAGGAAACACCATATATTTT
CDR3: CASSQGLGNTIYF

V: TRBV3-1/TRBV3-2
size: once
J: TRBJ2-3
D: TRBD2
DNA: TGTGCCAGCAGCCAAGAATGGCGGGGGGCTCCCTCGGGAGATACGCAGTATTTT
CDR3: CASSQEWRGAPSGDTQYF

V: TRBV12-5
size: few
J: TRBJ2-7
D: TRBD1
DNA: TGTGCTAGTGGTTTGGGGGACAGGGGTTTCGACGAGCAGTACTTC
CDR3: CASGLGDRGFDEQYF

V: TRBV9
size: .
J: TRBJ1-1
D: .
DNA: TGTGCCAGCAGCGTAGGAGAAGGGGGTGCGAACACTGAAGCTTTCTTT
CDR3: CASSVGEGGANTEAFF

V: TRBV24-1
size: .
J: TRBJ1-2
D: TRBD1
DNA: TGTGCCACCAGTGATTTCACTGGACAGGGGGGTAACTATGGCTACACCTTC
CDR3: CATSDFTGQGGNYGYTF

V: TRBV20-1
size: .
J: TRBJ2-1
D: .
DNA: TGCAGTGCTAGTACCAGGGCCCTGGGTGAGCAGTTCTTC
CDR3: CSASTRALGEQFF

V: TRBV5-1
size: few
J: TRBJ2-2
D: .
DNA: TGCGCCAGCAGCGCTGTCACTATGACCGGGGAGCTGTTTTTT
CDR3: CASSAVTMTGELFF

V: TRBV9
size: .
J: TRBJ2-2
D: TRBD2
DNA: TGTGCCAGCAGCGTCGGGACTAGCGGCACCGGGGAGCTGTTTTTT
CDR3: CASSVGTSGTGELFF

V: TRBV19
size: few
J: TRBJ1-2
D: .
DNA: TGTGCCAGTAGTACCCCGGGACAACCTTATGGCTACACCTTC
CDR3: CASSTPGQPYGYTF

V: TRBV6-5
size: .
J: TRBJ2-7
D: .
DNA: TGTGCCAGCCAATGGGGGCAGATCTACGAGCAGTACTTC
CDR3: CASQWGQIYEQYF

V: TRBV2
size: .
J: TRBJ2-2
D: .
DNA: TGTGCCAGCAGTGATAAGCGTCCGGGGACCGGGGAGCTGTTTTTT
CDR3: CASSDKRPGTGELFF

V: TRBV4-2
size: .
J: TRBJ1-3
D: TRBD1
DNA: TGTGCCAGCAGCCAAACGCGGGACAGGGGAAACACCATATATTTT
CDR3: CASSQTRDRGNTIYF

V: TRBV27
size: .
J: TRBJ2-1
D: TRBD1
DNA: TGTGCCAGCAGCGAACAGGGGGTCAAGAGCTCCTACAATGAGCAGTTCTTC
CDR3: CASSEQGVKSSYNEQFF

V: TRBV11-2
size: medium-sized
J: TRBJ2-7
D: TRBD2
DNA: TGTGCCAGCAGCTTAGATCCGGGGGGGGCAGGAATGAAGTACTTC
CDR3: CASSLDPGGAGMKYF

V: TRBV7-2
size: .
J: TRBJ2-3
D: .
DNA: TGTGCCAGCAGCCCTGACAGGATGAGAGATACGCAGTATTTT
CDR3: CASSPDRMRDTQYF

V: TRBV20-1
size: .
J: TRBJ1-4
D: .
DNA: TGCAGTGCTGACAGAAATGAAAAACTGTTTTTT
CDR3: CSADRNEKLFF

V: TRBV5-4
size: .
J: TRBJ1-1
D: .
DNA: TGTGCCAGCAGCTTGAACACTGAAGCTTTCTTT
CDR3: CASSLNTEAFF